Sequencing of this TCR beta chain was carried out in a study of blood T cells in healthy people across ages. Together with a sample-barcoded 5' primer, a J-beta primer mix was included in a second PCR lasting roughly 6 to 12 cycles. Each cDNA molecule, via a template-switch adaptor with 12 random nucleotides, was tagged. TCRdb reprocessed the 5' RACE reads with MiXCR, giving one entry per CDR3 protein. The sample has around 750,000 distinct CDR3 sequences; less than 70% are singletons. Study-level results: Diversity estimates from one million T cells were considered underestimates. Roughly linearly, TCR beta diversity per million T cells fell as age increased. Both higher diversity and more naive CD4+ cells marked long-lived donors when set against aged donors.

Comments on this clonotype: No antigen is known for it.

The sequenced sample was blood. The sequence derives from a man older than 75 in good health.

CDR3 amino acids: CASSPRRARSGATDTQYF. Written as DNA, the CDR3 is TGTGCCAGCAGTCCCCGCCGGGCTCGTAGCGGGGCAACAGATACGCAGTATTTT. The chain combines TRBV28 with TRBJ2-3, with 8 bases fitting TRBD2. The V segment lost 5 bases and the J segment 3 bases; nucleotides outside the gene matches: 16. Germline values: CDR1 MDHEN, CDR2 SYDVKM. The CDR3 has 18 residues.